These 17 T cell receptor beta chains share one sample of origin, sequenced in a study of T cell responses to AZD1222 COVID-19 vaccine. Profiling relied on immunoSEQ multiplex PCR, and the TCRdb table lists in-frame clones only, not all of them. The repertoire holds 100,000 to 130,000 clones, with about nine tenths as singletons. The sequenced sample was peripheral blood, obtained 28 days after the second AZD1222 dose. The source of these receptors is an adult who received the AZD1222 COVID-19 vaccine.

This sequence joins TRBV3-1 (or the pseudogene TRBV3-2) and TRBJ2-1; 9 positions match TRBD2. Germline trimming cut 4 bases from V and 8 bases from J; bases unmatched to any gene: 15. This CDR3 is built from 17 residues. Germline CDR1 LGHDT, CDR2 YNNKEL (reference sequence). This CDR3 reads CASSLEAGGPFGDEQFF. In DNA, the CDR3 is TGTGCCAGCAGCCTTGAGGCGGGGGGGCCATTCGGCGATGAGCAGTTCTTC.

The rearrangement uses TRBV6-6 and TRBJ2-1, with D unresolved. Deletions cut 4 bases from V and 6 bases from J, with 4 bases between. The CDR3 has 11 amino acids. The V gene's germline CDR1 is MNHNY and CDR2 SVGAGI (reference sequence). In DNA, the CDR3 is TGTGCCAGCAGTTTATTCAATGAGCAGTTCTTC. This encodes CASSLFNEQFF.

This clone was counted between two and nine times. The rearrangement joins TRBV9 to TRBJ1-4; the match to TRBD1 covers 7 bases. Germline lookup yields CDR1 SGDLS and CDR2 YYNGEE. This CDR3 region has 16 residues. V dropped 3 bases and J dropped 5; count of bases not matched to a gene: 10. CDR3 coding DNA: TGTGCCAGCAGCGCAGCTACCGGGACAGCAAATGAAAAACTGTTTTTT. Its protein is CASSAATGTANEKLFF.

This clone was seen only once. This chain joins TRBV30 and TRBJ2-3; a possible D gene is TRBD2 (6 bases). Trimming took off 4 bases at V and 4 bases at J, with 12 bases between the two ends. Per the germline V gene, CDR1 is GTSNPN and CDR2 is SVGIG (reference sequence). The CDR3 is made up of 13 amino acids. The CDR3, as DNA: TGTGCCTGGACTCGCGGGACTGCAGATACGCAGTATTTT. Translated: CAWTRGTADTQYF.

The genes are TRBV4-3 and TRBJ1-1; D unresolved. From germline, CDR1 is LGHNA and CDR2 YSLEER. Trimming left V 0 bases short and J 0 bases short, with 8 bases between. The CDR3 covers 15 residues. CDR3 protein: CASSQEARLNTEAFF. In nucleotides, the CDR3 is TGCGCCAGCAGCCAAGAGGCCCGGTTGAACACTGAAGCTTTCTTT.

The V call is TRBV18, the J call TRBJ1-4, with a tentative D call TRBD1 (5 bases). The germline CDR1 and CDR2 sequences are KGHSH and LQKENI. V was cut by 3 bases and J by 8 bases, with 16 bases left in between. CDR3 length: 15 residues. The CDR3 DNA follows: TGTGCCAGCTCACCTGACGGTTCCGGGGGGGAAAAACTGTTTTTT. This encodes CASSPDGSGGEKLFF.

This clone appeared once. CDR3 coding DNA: TGTGCCACCAGTGATCGGACAGGGGGCTTTGACAATCAGCCCCAGCATTTT. Translating it yields CATSDRTGGFDNQPQHF. J is TRBJ1-5 and V is TRBV24-1; 11 bases line up with TRBD1. V lost 3 bases, J lost 3 bases, and 6 bases stayed unmatched. Germline loops: CDR1 KGHDR, CDR2 SFDVKD. This CDR3 spans 17 amino acids.

The chain joins TRBV11-2 to TRBJ1-4; the match to TRBD1 covers 7 bases. V lost 1 base, J lost 3 bases, and 5 bases stayed unmatched. The CDR3 loop spans 16 amino acids. Germline loops: CDR1 SGHAT, CDR2 FQNNGV. The CDR3 region is CASSLGTGGANEKLFF. The CDR3 DNA reads as TGTGCCAGCAGCTTAGGGACAGGCGGGGCTAATGAAAAACTGTTTTTT. The full variable domain, with the rest looked up from reference TRBV11-2 and TRBJ1-4, is EAGVAQSPRYKIIEKRQSVAFWCNPISGHATLYWYQQILGQGPKLLIQFQNNGVVDDSQLPKDRFSAERLKGVDSTLKIQPAKLEDSAVYLCASSLGTGGANEKLFFGSGTQLSVL.

The V gene is TRBV4-1, the J gene TRBJ1-4, with 8 bases lining up with TRBD1. Germline assignment: CDR1 MGHRA and CDR2 YSYEKL. CDR3 length equals 17 residues. Germline trimming cut 2 bases from V and 1 base from J; bases unmatched to any gene: 6. CDR3 in amino acids: CASSQQGARLTNEKLFF. The DNA for the CDR3 is TGCGCCAGCAGCCAACAGGGGGCGCGGTTAACTAATGAAAAACTGTTTTTT.

V is TRBV5-8 and J is TRBJ1-5, with a weak D call TRBD1 (5 bases). There are 14 residues in the CDR3. The V end was cut by 0 bases, the J end by 9 bases, with 13 bases between. Germline CDR1 is SGHTS and CDR2 is YDEGEE. CDR3 nucleotide sequence: TGTGCCAGCAGCTTGGTTGGGGGTCTCCCGCCCCAGCATTTT. It codes for CASSLVGGLPPQHF.

The rearrangement joins TRBV6-5 to TRBJ2-7, with D perhaps matching TRBD1 (6 bases). CDR1 and CDR2 from the germline V gene are MNHEY and SVGAGI. The V end was cut by 6 bases, the J end by 2 bases, with 17 bases between. This CDR3 is 15 amino acids long. CDR3 amino acids: CASSRGQSLPYEQYF. In nucleotides, the CDR3 is TGTGCCAGCAGCCGAGGACAGTCCCTCCCCTACGAGCAGTACTTC.

The sample holds a few counts of this clone. The V gene is TRBV3-1 (or the pseudogene TRBV3-2), the J gene TRBJ1-1, with D uncertain. The CDR3 covers 14 residues. Germline V gene sequence: CDR1 LGHDT, CDR2 YNNKEL (reference sequence). Trimming pared 4 bases from V and 4 bases from J, leaving 13 bases between. The CDR3, as DNA: TGTGCCAGCAGCCCCAGAGGACCTAGCACTGAAGCTTTCTTT. It codes for CASSPRGPSTEAFF.

The V gene is TRBV30, the J gene TRBJ1-4, with D unresolved. Per germline, CDR1 GTSNPN and CDR2 SVGIG (reference sequence). The CDR3 runs to 12 residues. Deletions cut 7 bases from V and 11 bases from J, with 17 bases between. CDR3: CALTPRIGKLFF. CDR3 coding DNA: TGTGCCTTAACACCACGTATCGGGAAACTGTTTTTT.

This clone was seen a single time. The chain joins TRBV5-8 to TRBJ1-3; D gene unclear. The CDR3 sequence is 16 residues long. Trimming shortened V by 1 base and J by 0 bases, and 11 bases separated the two germline ends. CDR1 is SGHTS, CDR2 YDEGEE, per germline. The CDR3 coding sequence is TGTGCCAGCAGCTTGAGGGCAGGAACCTCTGGAAACACCATATATTTT. This gives the protein CASSLRAGTSGNTIYF.

V usage is TRBV6-1 and J usage is TRBJ2-7, with 9 bases matching TRBD1. The CDR3 is made up of 16 amino acids. CDR1 is MNHNS and CDR2 is SASEGT in the germline V gene. The junction had 9 bases not matched to a gene; V was cut back by 3 bases and J by 3 bases. The CDR3 DNA sequence: TGTGCCAGCAGTGATACCGGGACAGGGTCCTTCTACGAGCAGTACTTC. Residues: CASSDTGTGSFYEQYF.

The chain couples TRBV27 to TRBJ1-1; TRBD1 matches at 8 bases. The length of the CDR3 is 18 residues. Germline CDR1 and CDR2: MNHEY and SMNVEV (reference sequence). V trimming: 3 bases; J trimming: 3 bases; junction bases outside the gene matches: 15. CDR3 DNA sequence: TGTGCCAGCAGTTTCCTCGGACAGGGAGGTTTTAAAGACACTGAAGCTTTCTTT. Its protein is CASSFLGQGGFKDTEAFF.

This clone came up once. The CDR3 is CATSDATGRNTEAFF. The CDR3 DNA reads TGTGCCACCAGTGACGCGACAGGGAGGAACACTGAAGCTTTCTTT. V usage is TRBV24-1 and J usage is TRBJ1-1; 7 bases map to TRBD1. With V trimmed by 4 bases and J by 1 base, 5 bases remained unmatched. The CDR3 consists of 15 residues. Germline-derived CDR1 and CDR2 are KGHDR and SFDVKD.